Presented here are 26 T cell receptor beta chains from one specimen sequenced in a study of T cells in Graves' hyperthyroidism and ophthalmopathy. From RNA transcripts, TCR beta CDR3 regions were amplified. Using the HTBI primer set, a first-round RT-PCR was run on the TCR CDR3. TCRdb independently ran MiXCR on the multiplex PCR reads; one entry per CDR3 protein. Of 600,000 to 750,000 distinct CDR3 sequences listed, 15% to 20% are singletons. Sequenced sample: blood. The source of these receptors is a man aged 45-65 years with Graves' hyperthyroidism.

This clonotype was counted many times. This chain uses TRBV19 with TRBJ2-1, with TRBD2 matching over 15 bases. The V gene's germline CDR1 is LNHDA and CDR2 SQIVND (reference sequence). J gave up 7 bases and V 0 bases, and 10 bases lay outside the gene matches. This CDR3 spans 19 amino acids. CDR3 in amino acids: CASSIEGLAGGWWYNEQFF. CDR3 coding DNA: TGTGCCAGTAGTATAGAAGGACTAGCGGGAGGGTGGTGGTATAATGAGCAGTTCTTC.

The J gene is TRBJ2-2, the V gene TRBV28; D unclear. Germline assignment: CDR1 MDHEN and CDR2 SYDVKM. CDR3 length: 14 residues. V dropped 8 bases and J dropped 3 bases, with 13 bases sitting between them. The CDR3 nucleotides are TGTGCCAGCGCCTTGGGCGCTTACACCGGGGAGCTGTTTTTT. It yields the protein CASALGAYTGELFF.

This clonotype has just a few counts. The chain employs TRBV29-1 and TRBJ2-1; D not certain. The CDR3 consists of 13 residues. V was pared by 2 bases and J by 10 bases, with 15 bases between. Germline loops: CDR1 SQVTM, CDR2 ANQGSEA. Here the CDR3 reads CSVELTRSREQFF. The DNA of the CDR3 is TGCAGCGTTGAACTAACCAGATCCAGGGAGCAGTTCTTC.

The V gene is TRBV25-1, the J gene TRBJ2-7; tentatively, D is TRBD1 (6 bases). This CDR3 region has 15 residues. V lost 2 bases, J lost 2 bases, and 13 bases lay in between. Germline CDR1 and CDR2: MGHDK and SYGVNS. The DNA of the CDR3 is TGTGCCAGCAGTGAAATTTTAGGGGGTACCTACGAGCAGTACTTC. It encodes CASSEILGGTYEQYF.

This clonotype has at least ten counts. The V call is TRBV28, the J call TRBJ1-1; unclear D gene. V was shortened by 8 bases and J by 1 base, with 11 bases between the two germline ends. Germline V lookup: CDR1 MDHEN, CDR2 SYDVKM. The CDR3 contains 13 residues. CDR3 DNA: TGTGCCAGCGAGGTCTCCTCGAACACTGAAGCTTTCTTT. This gives the protein CASEVSSNTEAFF.

This clonotype was counted a few times. V usage is TRBV27 and J usage is TRBJ1-1; D ambiguous. CDR1 is MNHEY, CDR2 SMNVEV, per germline (reference sequence). Trimming pared 2 bases from V and 4 bases from J, leaving 11 bases between. This CDR3 spans 14 amino acids. CDR3 in DNA: TGTGCCAGCAGTTTACCCGGGGTGGGCACTGAAGCTTTCTTT. It encodes CASSLPGVGTEAFF.

There are a few counts of this clonotype. The CDR3 coding sequence is TGTGCCAGCAGCTTAGTGCGGGACACAAACACCGGGGAGCTGTTTTTT. Encoded protein: CASSLVRDTNTGELFF. The V and J genes are TRBV11-2 and TRBJ2-2; D may match TRBD1 or TRBD2 (6 bases each). Trimming took 1 base from V and 2 from J, leaving 11 bases between them. Germline values: CDR1 SGHAT, CDR2 FQNNGV. The CDR3 totals 16 residues.

The V call is TRBV20-1, the J call TRBJ1-2; D call uncertain. The CDR3 has 13 residues. The V and J ends lost 0 bases and 6 bases respectively, with 11 bases between them. CDR1 and CDR2 from the germline V gene are DFQATT and SNEGSKA (reference sequence). CDR3 loop: CSARDPLTNGYTF. The DNA of the CDR3 is TGCAGTGCTAGAGATCCCCTAACAAATGGCTACACCTTC.

A remark on this clonotype: A much larger clone differs from this one at a single base, so this may be a read error. The V gene is TRBV28, the J gene TRBJ2-1; D might be TRBD2 (5 bases). The CDR3 contains 15 residues. Germline assignment: CDR1 MDHEN and CDR2 SYDVKM. CDR3 nucleotide sequence: TGTGCCAACAGTTTATTGTCCGGGACCTACAATGAGCAGTTCTTC. The encoded protein is CANSLLSGTYNEQFF.

This clonotype was observed a few times. The chain couples TRBV12-3 or TRBV12-4 to TRBJ2-2; no reliable D call. The CDR3 contains 15 residues. V lost 3 bases and J lost 0, with 8 bases in between. The CDR3 is CASSFTDANTGELFF. CDR3 nucleotide sequence: TGTGCCAGCAGTTTTACGGACGCGAACACCGGGGAGCTGTTTTTT.

This clonotype occurred a few times. The chain joins TRBV12-3 or TRBV12-4 to TRBJ1-6; D call uncertain. Deletions cut 5 bases from V and 9 bases from J, with 11 bases between. This CDR3 has 13 amino acids. The CDR3 DNA follows: TGTGCCAGCAGTGGGCTTTCAGGTTCACCCCTCCACTTT. Translated, it gives CASSGLSGSPLHF.

This clonotype was recorded many times. This chain connects TRBV5-1 to TRBJ1-2, with TRBD1 matching 9 bases. From germline, CDR1 is SGHRS and CDR2 YFSETQ. The CDR3 spans 15 residues. J was trimmed by 2 bases and V by 0 bases; bases with no gene match: 2. CDR3 bases: TGCGCCAGCAGCTTGGGGGGACAGGGAAACTATGGCTACACCTTC. This encodes CASSLGGQGNYGYTF. Supplemented by reference TRBV5-1 and TRBJ1-2, the full variable domain reads KAGVTQTPRYLIKTRGQQVTLSCSPISGHRSVSWYQQTPGQGLQFLFEYFSETQRNKGNFPGRFSGRQFSNSRSEMNVSTLELGDSALYLCASSLGGQGNYGYTFGSGTRLTVV.

This clonotype came up many times. V is TRBV2 and J is TRBJ1-1; 8 bases align to TRBD1. CDR3 length: 13 residues. V shed 6 bases and J 4 bases; nucleotides not matched to a gene: 4. Germline-derived CDR1 and CDR2 are SNHLY and FYNNEI. The CDR3 DNA sequence: TGTGCCAGCAGGGGACAGGAGAGCACTGAAGCTTTCTTT. Its translation is CASRGQESTEAFF.

This clonotype came up many times. The rearrangement uses TRBV11-2 and TRBJ2-1; D may match TRBD1 or TRBD2 (5 bases each). The CDR3 runs to 14 residues. The germline V gene has CDR1 SGHAT and CDR2 FQNNGV. V dropped 6 bases and J dropped 5 bases, with 14 bases sitting between them. CDR3 amino acids: CASRPGREDNEQFF. DNA for the CDR3: TGTGCCAGCAGGCCGGGACGCGAGGACAATGAGCAGTTCTTC.

At least ten counts were recorded for this clonotype. This chain connects TRBV10-3 to TRBJ2-5; 8 nucleotides align to TRBD1. CDR1 and CDR2 from the germline V gene are ENHRY and SYGVKD. J gave up 6 bases and V 2 bases, and 5 bases lay outside the gene matches. The CDR3 consists of 14 residues. Here the CDR3 reads CAISELGQEQTQYF. The CDR3 DNA reads TGTGCCATCAGTGAGCTGGGACAGGAGCAGACCCAGTACTTC.

This clonotype was detected ten times or more. The chain has TRBV4-1 and TRBJ2-7; no reliable D call. V lost 0 bases, J lost 6 bases, and 18 bases lay in between. This CDR3 has 16 amino acids. Per germline, CDR1 MGHRA and CDR2 YSYEKL. The DNA for the CDR3 is TGCGCCAGCAGCCAAGAACCAGGTAAAGTGGATAGCGAGCAGTACTTC. This encodes CASSQEPGKVDSEQYF.

This clonotype has at least ten counts. The rearrangement uses TRBV2 and TRBJ2-7, with D tentatively TRBD2 (7 bases). V was trimmed by 6 bases and J by 0 bases, leaving 15 bases between them. Looked up from germline, CDR1 is SNHLY and CDR2 is FYNNEI. The CDR3 consists of 15 residues. CDR3 sequence: CASSNGGASSYEQYF. CDR3 nucleotides: TGTGCCAGCAGCAATGGGGGGGCGAGCTCCTACGAGCAGTACTTC.

The sample holds many counts of this clonotype. This chain joins TRBV7-2 and TRBJ2-5; 7 bases fit TRBD2. The junction had 7 bases not matched to a gene; V was cut back by 1 base and J by 11 bases. This CDR3 is 13 amino acids long. Germline V gene data show CDR1 as SGHTA and CDR2 as FQGNSA. CDR3 sequence: CASSLEERDYQYF. DNA for the CDR3: TGTGCCAGCAGCTTAGAGGAAAGGGACTATCAGTACTTC.

Details on this clonotype: This may be a read error, as it is one base from a much larger clone. J is TRBJ2-7 and V is TRBV10-3, with 8 bases that match TRBD1. Germline CDR1 is ENHRY and CDR2 is SYGVKD. CDR3 size: 14 residues. CDR3 in amino acids: CAVSDPRGHHEQYF. The DNA for the CDR3 is TGTGCCGTCAGTGACCCCAGGGGGCACCACGAGCAGTACTTC.

This clonotype has more than one count but fewer than ten. The chain employs TRBV6-2 or TRBV6-3 and TRBJ2-1; D uncertain. There are 15 residues in the CDR3. V was trimmed by 2 bases and J by 10 bases, leaving 18 bases between them. Germline assignment: CDR1 MNHEY and CDR2 SVGEGT. CDR3 DNA sequence: TGTGCCAGCAGTTACCCTAAACCTTTAATAGGGGAGCAGTTCTTC. Encoded protein: CASSYPKPLIGEQFF.

A word on this clonotype: One junction end disagrees with the germline gene, perhaps due to a read error. The chain is built from TRBV3-1 and TRBJ1-2; no reliable D call. Germline CDR1 and CDR2: LGHDT and YNNKEL (reference sequence). The CDR3 is 15 residues long. In nucleotides, the CDR3 is TGCGCCAGCAGCCAAGTCCCAACCGGATCGGGTGGCTACACCTTC. Protein sequence: CASSQVPTGSGGYTF.

This clonotype was detected ten times or more. The chain joins TRBV7-2 to TRBJ1-1, with D unclear. V was shortened by 6 bases and J by 0 bases, with 8 bases between the two germline ends. From germline, CDR1 is SGHTA and CDR2 FQGNSA. The CDR3 has 13 amino acids. CDR3 DNA: TGTGCCAGCAGGCCATACATGAACACTGAAGCTTTCTTT. Its translation is CASRPYMNTEAFF.

The sample holds many counts of this clonotype. The chain uses TRBV28 and TRBJ2-7, with D possibly being TRBD1 (6 bases). The CDR3 contains 14 residues. CDR1 and CDR2 (germline): MDHEN, SYDVKM. Trimming took off 3 bases at V and 2 bases at J, with 11 bases between the two ends. In DNA form, the CDR3 reads TGTGCCAGCAGTTTGGGGGACATGACCTACGAGCAGTACTTC. It translates to CASSLGDMTYEQYF.

This clonotype was seen only a few times. This rearrangement joins TRBV19 to TRBJ2-2, with 7 bases identical to TRBD1. Per germline, CDR1 LNHDA and CDR2 SQIVND (reference sequence). V trimming: 6 bases; J trimming: 9 bases; junction bases outside the gene matches: 13. This CDR3 has 15 residues. The CDR3 DNA sequence: TGTGCCAGTAGCCGTCGGGACAGTGCAGCCAGGGAGCTGTTTTTT. It translates to CASSRRDSAARELFF.

Concerning this clonotype itself: A much larger clone is a single base away; this may be a read error. The rearrangement uses TRBV28 and TRBJ2-3; the D is unclear. The J call may be incorrect, as the DNA end agrees better with TRBJ1-5. Germline V gives CDR1 MDHEN, CDR2 SYDVKM. This CDR3 has 14 amino acids. The CDR3 nucleotides are TGTGCCAGCAGTTTAATAGCGGGAGAGGGTACGCAGCATTTT. It is translated as CASSLIAGEGTQHF.

The rearrangement uses TRBV5-1 and TRBJ2-5; 7 nucleotides agree with TRBD2. CDR3 size: 16 residues. With 1 base clipped from V and 5 bases from J, the junction kept 11 bases outside the gene matches. CDR1 is SGHRS, CDR2 YFSETQ, per germline. CDR3 residues: CASSLRASGGAETQYF. CDR3 nucleotides: TGCGCCAGCAGCTTGAGGGCTAGCGGAGGGGCGGAGACCCAGTACTTC. Full variable domain (missing parts from reference TRBV5-1 and TRBJ2-5): KAGVTQTPRYLIKTRGQQVTLSCSPISGHRSVSWYQQTPGQGLQFLFEYFSETQRNKGNFPGRFSGRQFSNSRSEMNVSTLELGDSALYLCASSLRASGGAETQYFGPGTRLLVL.